This entry is about one T cell receptor beta chain. Its cognate antigen has yet to be identified. Base qualities are not provided; no much larger clone lies one nucleotide away. These data belong to a study of blood T cell repertoires in COVID-19 (dated by TCRdb to 2020 to 2021). General notes on the study: Samples from collaborators originated in the United States, Italy and Spain and spanned both the acute and convalescent phases of COVID-19. Samples came from the ongoing ImmuneRACE study (first 160 participants) plus 1,254 subjects from 6 global collaborators. Subjects who had been exposed to COVID-19, were actively infected with it, or had recovered from it provided the deeply sampled blood TCRbeta repertoires that made up the dataset. The prospective study material was composed of cDNA or gDNA derived from T cells, B-cell-depleted T cells, or PBMCs. Where available, HLA class I and class II types were obtained from metadata supplied by the sample provider rather than from assay-based typing. Sample metadata almost always included a de-identified subject ID, COVID-19 status, age in years and sex. The repertoires were made available in a free public database intended to serve as a resource for research on the immune response to SARS-CoV-2.

Each collaborating institution followed its own protocols to collect whole blood in K2EDTA tubes. For TCRbeta analysis, collaborators shipped samples as frozen whole blood, isolated PBMCs, or DNA extracted from either of those sample types. TCRbeta CDR3 regions were amplified from genomic DNA by means of the immunoSEQ Assay, a bias-controlled multiplex PCR. The authors' analysis ran thus. Within the assay, amplification of reference gene primers was used to estimate how many nucleated cells each sample contained. To quantify the absolute abundance of each unique TCRbeta CDR3 rearrangement, sequence reads were collapsed and filtered. For each sample, productive Simpson clonality was calculated as the square root of Simpson's diversity index across productive rearrangements. TCRdb's version of the immuneACCESS table is confined to in-frame rearrangements and falls short of the full clone set. An unresolved V gene accounts for under half of the shortfall where checked; the remainder is of unknown origin. V, J and clone size are taken as reported in that table, and D and trimming were inferred from the DNA itself. Across this sample there are roughly 160,000 clones, with 80% to 85% seen only once. In total, the top ten clones hold over 12% of the sample.

Including the terminal cysteine and phenylalanine, the CDR3 comprises 16 residues. Only the CDR3 portion is preserved as DNA: 48 bases, with reading frame beginning at the first base. Unmatched junction bases come to 11, with V trimmed by 5 bases and J by 4 bases. CDR1 and CDR2 (MDHEN, SYDVKM) derive from the germline V gene. What the work shows at the level of the full study, not this receptor alone: How much clinical and demographic metadata was included differed by source and by participant, and the metadata was provided uncurated.

This receptor was obtained from a man between 18 and 29 years old with active or convalescent COVID-19. Input material: peripheral blood. Recombination joined TRBV28 with TRBJ1-5; 7 bases in the middle match TRBD1. The bases are TGTGCCAGCAGTCGCCCCAGGGACAGTCTTAATCAGCCCCAGCATTTT. Its protein reads: CASSRPRDSLNQPQHF.